The clone carrying this T cell receptor (beta chain) was detected a few times. Its specificity is not known. The source of the sample is a study of T cells in Graves' hyperthyroidism and ophthalmopathy. Points from the study as a whole: Separation of ophthalmopathy from stable hyperthyroidism was achieved by a 13 V-J model.

Stable Graves' hyperthyroidism meant no ophthalmopathy progression within 18 months. Researchers barred patients who had uncontrolled infection, other autoimmune disease, pregnancy or lactation. Orbital computed tomography, thyroid ultrasound, serum thyroxine and TRAb, and clinical symptoms together informed the diagnoses. Germline CDR1 reads SEHNR; CDR2 reads FQNEAQ (reference sequence). The CDR3 loop spans 14 amino acids. V was cut by 6 bases and J by 5 bases, with 16 bases left in between. Regions amplified from RNA transcripts were the TCR beta CDR3 regions. TCR CDR3 underwent first-round RT-PCR with the HTBI primer set. Via MiXCR, TCRdb re-called the multiplex PCR reads, giving one row per CDR3 protein. This table has approximately 590,000 distinct CDR3 sequences, 46% appearing once.

The sample taken for sequencing was peripheral blood or thyroid tissue (not recorded which). The rearrangement uses TRBV7-9 and TRBJ1-1; D call uncertain. This clonotype was obtained from a woman in her late teens or twenties with Graves' hyperthyroidism. The CDR3 region has the DNA TGTGCCAGCAGTCCTCAGTGGGATCATACTGAAGCTTTCTTT. Residues: CASSPQWDHTEAFF.